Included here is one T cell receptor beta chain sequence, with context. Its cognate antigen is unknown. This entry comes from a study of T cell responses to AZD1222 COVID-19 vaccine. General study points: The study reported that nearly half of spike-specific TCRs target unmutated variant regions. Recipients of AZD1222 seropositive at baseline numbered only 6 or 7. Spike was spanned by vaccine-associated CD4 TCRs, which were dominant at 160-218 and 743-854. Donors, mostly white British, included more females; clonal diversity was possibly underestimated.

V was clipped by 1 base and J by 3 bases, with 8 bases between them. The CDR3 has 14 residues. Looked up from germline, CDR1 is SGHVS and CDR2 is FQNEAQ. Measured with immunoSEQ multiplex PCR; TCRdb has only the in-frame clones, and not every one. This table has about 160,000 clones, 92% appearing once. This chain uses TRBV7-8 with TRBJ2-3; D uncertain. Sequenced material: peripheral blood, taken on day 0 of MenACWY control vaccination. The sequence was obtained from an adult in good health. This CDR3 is CASSLVPSTDTQYF. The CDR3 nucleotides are TGTGCCAGCAGCTTAGTACCTTCTACAGATACGCAGTATTTT.